The 16 T cell receptor beta chains reported below all come from one sample, sequenced in a study of blood T cell repertoires in COVID-19. Profiling relied on immunoSEQ multiplex PCR, and the TCRdb table lists in-frame clones only, not all of them. The table has about 260,000 clones, about 88% seen once; the top ten hold 3%. The specimen sequenced was PBMCs or T cells enriched from blood (not recorded which). The receptors here all came from a woman aged 50 to 65 who had recovered from COVID-19.

As for this clone: The sample contains more than one DNA sequence encoding this CDR3. This sequence joins TRBV27 and TRBJ1-2; 9 nucleotides agree with TRBD1. The V and J ends lost 4 bases and 4 bases, in that order; junction bases with no gene match: 7. The CDR3 runs 15 residues. Germline V gene lookup returns CDR1 MNHEY and CDR2 SMNVEV (reference sequence). Here the CDR3 reads CASSSPGQGSYGYTF. The CDR3, as DNA: TGTGCCAGCAGTTCGCCGGGACAGGGTAGCTATGGCTACACCTTC.

This chain links TRBV4-2 with TRBJ2-1; 10 bases fit TRBD2. Germline values: CDR1 LGHNA, CDR2 YNFKEQ. Trimming at V came to 1 base and at J to 8 bases, leaving 8 bases not matched to a gene. The CDR3 totals 16 residues. Here the CDR3 DNA reads TGTGCCAGCAGCCAAGCAATAGCGGGAGGTGTTGATGAGCAGTTCTTC. Protein product: CASSQAIAGGVDEQFF.

This chain links TRBV28 with TRBJ1-6, with D possibly matching TRBD1 (6 bases). V lost 10 bases, J lost 6 bases, and 13 bases lay in between. The CDR3 contains 13 residues. CDR1 is MDHEN, CDR2 SYDVKM, per germline. The CDR3 DNA follows: TGTGCCACCAAGGGGGACATTAATTCACCCCTCCACTTT. Its protein is CATKGDINSPLHF.

This clone was detected once. The chain recombines TRBV28 with TRBJ1-1, with D possibly being TRBD1 (6 bases). The germline V gene encodes CDR1 MDHEN and CDR2 SYDVKM. Trimming took 5 bases from V and 3 from J, leaving 19 bases between them. The CDR3 totals 16 residues. CDR3 loop: CASSRTTGKADTEAFF. The CDR3 DNA reads TGTGCCAGCAGTCGGACCACAGGGAAAGCGGACACTGAAGCTTTCTTT. Supplemented by reference TRBV28 and TRBJ1-1, the full variable domain reads DVKVTQSSRYLVKRTGEKVFLECVQDMDHENMFWYRQDPGLGLRLIYFSYDVKMKEKGDIPEGYSVSREKKERFSLILESASTNQTSMYLCASSRTTGKADTEAFFGQGTRLTVV.

The rearrangement links TRBV6-2 or TRBV6-3 to TRBJ1-2, with TRBD1 matching over 8 bases. This CDR3 contains 16 residues. In germline, CDR1 is MNHEY, CDR2 SVGEGT. Unmatched junction bases numbered 9, after V lost 4 bases and J lost 2 bases. The CDR3 sequence: CASSSHWQGANYGYTF. The CDR3 region has the DNA TGTGCCAGCAGTTCCCATTGGCAGGGGGCGAACTATGGCTACACCTTC.

The chain links TRBV5-6 to TRBJ1-2; no reliable D call. This CDR3 has 13 amino acids. CDR1 is SGHDT and CDR2 is YYEEEE in the germline V gene. V lost 3 bases, J lost 6 bases, and 12 bases lay in between. This chain's CDR3 is CASSSFTTHGYTF. The CDR3 nucleotides read TGTGCCAGCAGCTCATTCACTACCCATGGCTACACCTTC.

This clone has more than one count but fewer than ten. The genes are TRBV2 and TRBJ1-4; TRBD1 aligns across 10 bases. The junction had 6 bases not matched to a gene; V was cut back by 7 bases and J by 7 bases. Germline CDR1 is SNHLY and CDR2 is FYNNEI. The CDR3 spans 14 residues. CDR3 DNA: TGTGCCAGCAACCTGGACAGGGGGGGTGAAAAACTGTTTTTT. Translated: CASNLDRGGEKLFF.

V and J are TRBV7-9 and TRBJ2-1, with D possibly being TRBD2 (6 bases). The CDR3 is made up of 15 amino acids. CDR1 is SEHNR and CDR2 is FQNEAQ in the germline V gene (reference sequence). Between the trimmed V and J ends, which lost 3 bases and 5 bases, there was a span of 14 bases. CDR3 loop: CASSFRADYNNEQFF. In DNA, the CDR3 is TGTGCCAGCAGCTTTCGGGCGGACTACAACAATGAGCAGTTCTTC.

The chain uses TRBV15 and TRBJ1-2; the D gene is possibly TRBD1 (6 bases). CDR1 and CDR2 from the germline V gene are LNHNV and YYDKDF (reference sequence). The V end was cut by 4 bases, the J end by 2 bases, with 8 bases between. The CDR3 runs 13 residues. The CDR3 reads CATSIDRNYGYTF. Written as DNA, the CDR3 is TGTGCCACCAGCATCGACAGGAACTATGGCTACACCTTC.

V gene TRBV4-3 combines with J gene TRBJ2-1; tentative D call: TRBD2 (6 bases). CDR3 length: 16 residues. Germline V gene sequence: CDR1 LGHNA, CDR2 YSLEER. The V and J ends lost 0 bases and 0 bases respectively, with 9 bases between them. The CDR3 region is CASSQDSTSSYNEQFF. The CDR3 bases are TGCGCCAGCAGCCAAGATTCGACTAGCTCCTACAATGAGCAGTTCTTC.

The CDR3: CASRKPGLAGEYTGELFF. The CDR3 coding sequence is TGTGCCAGTAGGAAACCGGGACTAGCGGGAGAATATACCGGGGAGCTGTTTTTT. This sequence joins TRBV19 and TRBJ2-2; 14 bases map to TRBD2. Trimming took 6 bases from V and 5 from J; bases not matched to a gene: 11. The CDR3 consists of 18 residues. CDR1 is LNHDA and CDR2 is SQIVND in the germline V gene (reference sequence).

The gene calls are TRBV30 and TRBJ1-4; D is ambiguous. The CDR3 totals 17 residues. V lost 1 base to trimming and J lost 4 bases, with 19 bases between them. CDR1 is GTSNPN and CDR2 is SVGIG in the germline V gene (reference sequence). This CDR3 is CAWSADPGRAGNEKLFF. The CDR3 region has the DNA TGTGCCTGGAGTGCCGACCCCGGGAGGGCTGGTAATGAAAAACTGTTTTTT.

The chain combines TRBV18 with TRBJ2-3, with TRBD2 matching over 7 bases. Trimming cost V 3 bases and J 2 bases; bases outside gene matches: 5. The germline CDR1 and CDR2 sequences are KGHSH and LQKENI. This CDR3 is 15 amino acids long. The CDR3 sequence: CASSPLADNTDTQYF. The CDR3 nucleotides are TGTGCCAGCTCACCCCTAGCGGATAACACAGATACGCAGTATTTT.

The sample holds one count of this clone. The chain carries TRBV3-1 (or the pseudogene TRBV3-2) and TRBJ1-3, with unresolved D. This CDR3 region has 18 residues. Germline V gene sequence: CDR1 LGHDT, CDR2 YNNKEL (reference sequence). Trimming took 0 bases from V and 0 from J, leaving 15 bases between them. The CDR3 is CASSQDQVLSGSGNTIYF. Written as DNA, the CDR3 is TGTGCCAGCAGCCAAGACCAAGTCCTTTCGGGCTCTGGAAACACCATATATTTT.

The chain links TRBV11-2 to TRBJ2-3, with TRBD2 identical over 10 bases. This CDR3 is built from 15 residues. The trim removed 3 bases at V and 1 base at J, leaving 1 base unmatched. Germline V gives CDR1 SGHAT, CDR2 FQNNGV. The CDR3 coding sequence is TGTGCCAGCAGCTTTGGACTAGCGGGCACAGATACGCAGTATTTT. This sequence encodes CASSFGLAGTDTQYF.

This chain uses TRBV5-1 with TRBJ2-2, with D tentatively TRBD2 (6 bases). V was trimmed by 0 bases and J by 7 bases, leaving 10 bases between them. CDR3 size: 14 residues. Germline CDR1 and CDR2: SGHRS and YFSETQ. This CDR3 is CASSLAGVGGELFF. The CDR3 DNA sequence: TGCGCCAGCAGCTTGGCGGGAGTCGGCGGGGAGCTGTTTTTT.